A selection of T cell receptor beta chains follows, all from one sample in a study of graft-versus-host responses after intestinal transplantation. Using immunoSEQ multiplex PCR, the repertoire was profiled, and TCRdb retains in-frame clones only, with some absent. Of about 12,000 clones in the sample, about 30% were seen once. Specimen: alloreactive CD8+ T cells from a mixed lymphocyte reaction culture, collected before intestinal transplant. Every receptor here comes from a human patient who received an intestinal transplant. Both conserved end residues are part of each CDR3. The order of the fields is CDR3 protein, CDR3 DNA, clone size, D gene, J gene, V gene. A D gene is named only where the DNA matches it firmly. Clone sizes are given selectively: once, few, many, or a class where the clone is expanded.

CASSFSGTTDTQYF TGCGCCAGCAGCTTCAGCGGTACCACAGATACGCAGTATTTT NA NA TRBJ2-3 TRBV5-1
CASSQGRESTGELFF TGTGCCAGCAGCCAAGGGCGGGAGAGCACCGGGGAGCTGTTTTTT few TRBD2 TRBJ2-2 TRBV7-2
CASSWWAGSENEQYF TGTGCCAGCAGCTGGTGGGCGGGAAGTGAAAACGAGCAGTACTTC NA NA TRBJ2-7 TRBV4-2
CASSYREGAYTEAFF TGTGCCAGCAGCTACAGGGAGGGGGCGTACACTGAAGCTTTCTTT NA TRBD1 TRBJ1-1 TRBV7-8
CASSPTGRITDTQYF TGTGCCAGCAGCCCCACGGGGAGGATCACAGATACGCAGTATTTT few NA TRBJ2-3 TRBV7-3
CASGLAFSYEQYF TGTGCCAGCGGACTAGCGTTCTCCTACGAGCAGTACTTC few TRBD2 TRBJ2-7 TRBV7-3
CVSSDPTLSVPNTGELFF TGTGTCAGCAGTGATCCTACCCTATCCGTACCGAACACCGGGGAGCTGTTTTTT NA NA TRBJ2-2 TRBV2
CASSLARDGQRYEQYF TGTGCCAGCAGCTTAGCCCGGGACGGTCAAAGGTACGAGCAGTACTTC once NA TRBJ2-7 TRBV7-8
CATSREGASLGGELFF TGTGCCACCAGCAGAGAGGGTGCTAGTTTGGGCGGGGAGCTGTTTTTT NA NA TRBJ2-2 TRBV15
CASRPRGNMVAGELFF TGCGCCAGCAGGCCCCGCGGGAATATGGTCGCCGGGGAGCTGTTTTTT NA NA TRBJ2-2 TRBV4-3